Listed below are T cell receptor beta chains from one sample, sequenced in a study of blood T cell repertoires in COVID-19. Generated by immunoSEQ multiplex PCR, the TCRdb table keeps only in-frame clones and is missing some. The data contain under 55,000 clones, 79% of them singletons. What was sequenced was peripheral blood. The receptors were gathered from a man between 65 and 85 years old with acute or convalescent COVID-19. Both conserved end residues are part of each CDR3. A D gene is named only where the DNA matches it firmly. Expanded clones get a size class; other rows say once, few or many, or leave the size out.

j_gene | d_gene | abundance | v_gene | CDR3nt | CDR3aa
TRBJ1-1 | TRBD1 | - | TRBV11-1 | TGTGCCAGCAGCTTCGGACAGGGGTACACTGAAGCTTTCTTT | CASSFGQGYTEAFF
TRBJ2-1 | - | - | TRBV4-1 | TGCGCCAGCAGCCTGTTTGGAGGGGGCTATTCCCCCTACAATGAGCAGTTCTTC | CASSLFGGGYSPYNEQFF
TRBJ2-1 | TRBD1 | - | TRBV27 | TGTGCCAGCAGTTTAGACAGGGGAACATACAATGAGCAGTTCTTC | CASSLDRGTYNEQFF
TRBJ2-7 | - | - | TRBV6-1 | TGTGCCAGCAGTGAGAGAGTGAGGGGAGGCCTCTACGAGCAGTACTTC | CASSERVRGGLYEQYF
TRBJ1-2 | - | - | TRBV4-3 | TGCGCCAGCAGCCAAGATATGGCAGGGAGGGGCTACACCTTC | CASSQDMAGRGYTF
TRBJ2-3 | TRBD1 | - | TRBV10-3 | TGTGCCATCAAAGGTCGGCGGGACAGGGCAGATACGCAGTATTTT | CAIKGRRDRADTQYF
TRBJ2-3 | - | - | TRBV24-1 | TGTGCCACCAGTGATTTAACCCAGGGCACAGATACGCAGTATTTT | CATSDLTQGTDTQYF
TRBJ2-1 | TRBD2 | - | TRBV5-1 | TGCGCCAGCAGTCCGATCCCAACTAGCGGGGGGGCTGGTGTTAACAATGAGCAGTTCTTC | CASSPIPTSGGAGVNNEQFF
TRBJ2-3 | TRBD2 | - | TRBV4-2 | TGTGCCAGCAGCCTTCCGGCGCGGGAGGGCCCAGATACGCAGTATTTT | CASSLPAREGPDTQYF
TRBJ2-7 | - | - | TRBV7-6 | TGTGCCAGCAGCCCCGCTGGTTTGTCAGTCGAGCAGTACTTC | CASSPAGLSVEQYF
TRBJ2-7 | - | - | TRBV18 | TGTGCCAGCTCACTGTTAGACAGGCCCGAGCAGTACTTC | CASSLLDRPEQYF
TRBJ2-6 | - | - | TRBV19 | TGTGCCACTAGCCCGACGGCAGGGTCGTTTGGGGGGGCCAACGTCCTGACTTTC | CATSPTAGSFGGANVLTF
TRBJ2-7 | - | - | TRBV5-6 | TGTGCCAGCAGCTGGGAACTAGCCTATACGGGGCAGTACTTC | CASSWELAYTGQYF
TRBJ2-1 | - | - | TRBV4-1 | TGCGCCAGCAGCCAAGTGCCAGGGTCAGATGGATATGAGCAGTTCTTC | CASSQVPGSDGYEQFF
TRBJ2-1 | - | - | TRBV5-1 | TGCGCCAGTCGACAGTACTCGAGCTCCTACAATGAGCAGTTCTTC | CASRQYSSSYNEQFF
TRBJ2-7 | TRBD1 | - | TRBV5-4 | TGTGCCAGCAGCGATGGACAGGCGTCCGGGGAGCAGTACTTC | CASSDGQASGEQYF
TRBJ1-2 | - | - | TRBV5-1 | TGCGCCAGCAGCTTGGCCAGCAGGAACTCCTATGGCTACACCTTC | CASSLASRNSYGYTF
TRBJ2-2 | - | - | TRBV6-6 | TGTGCCAGCAGTTACTCTGGCCTCGGGGAGCTGTTTTTT | CASSYSGLGELFF
TRBJ1-4 | - | - | TRBV4-1 | TGCGCCAGCAGCCAAGTGGAGGGCGCGGATGAAAAACTGTTTTTT | CASSQVEGADEKLFF
TRBJ1-2 | - | once | TRBV3-1/TRBV3-2 | TGTGCCAGCAGCACCCAGGGATTTTTCAACTATGGCTACACCTTC | CASSTQGFFNYGYTF
TRBJ2-3 | TRBD2 | - | TRBV5-4 | TGTGCCAGCAGCGCGAGCGGGAGCCGCACAGATATGCAGTATTTT | CASSASGSRTDMQYF
TRBJ1-5 | - | once | TRBV30 | TGTGCCTGGAGTATGGGCAGACCAAATCAGCCCCAGCATTTT | CAWSMGRPNQPQHF
TRBJ1-3 | TRBD1 | - | TRBV5-1 | TGCGCCAGCAGCTTGTCCGGGACAGGGTTCGGAAACACCATATATTTT | CASSLSGTGFGNTIYF
TRBJ1-1 | TRBD1 | - | TRBV7-3 | TGTGCCAGCAGCTTAAACAGGGGCACTGAAGCTTTCTTT | CASSLNRGTEAFF
TRBJ1-4 | - | - | TRBV3-1/TRBV3-2 | TGTGCCAGCAGCCAAGATGGGGGCTTTGAAAAACTGTTTTTT | CASSQDGGFEKLFF
TRBJ2-1 | - | - | TRBV7-2 | TGTGCCAGCAGCTTAGCGCAGGTTTCTAACCCGTTCTTC | CASSLAQVSNPFF
TRBJ1-4 | - | - | TRBV15 | TGTGCCACCAGCAGAGCAGTTTCGAATGAAAAACTGTTTTTT | CATSRAVSNEKLFF
TRBJ2-3 | TRBD2 | - | TRBV3-1/TRBV3-2 | TGTGCCAGCAGCCACACGGGACTAGCGGCAGATACGCAGTATTTT | CASSHTGLAADTQYF
TRBJ2-7 | - | - | TRBV7-2 | TGTGCCAGCAGCCAGCAGGATGCGGGAACCTACGAGCAGTACTTC | CASSQQDAGTYEQYF
TRBJ1-1 | TRBD1 | - | TRBV9 | TGTGCCAGCAGTCCCGGGACAGGGGCTACTGAAGCTTTCTTT | CASSPGTGATEAFF
TRBJ2-3 | TRBD2 | medium-sized | TRBV27 | TGTGCCAGCAGTTCCCTCACCCCGGGGGGTTACACAGATACGCAGTATTTT | CASSSLTPGGYTDTQYF
TRBJ2-3 | TRBD1 | - | TRBV5-4 | TGTGCCAGCAGCTTACCAGGACAGGGAGGCCCGTATACGCAGTATTTT | CASSLPGQGGPYTQYF
TRBJ2-1 | TRBD1 | - | TRBV7-9 | TGTGCCAGCGGACAGGACTACAATGAGCAGTTCTTC | CASGQDYNEQFF
TRBJ1-1 | - | - | TRBV30 | TGTGCCTGGAGTTTGGCATCGATGAACACTGAAGCTTTCTTT | CAWSLASMNTEAFF
TRBJ1-2 | - | - | TRBV20-1 | TGCAGTGCCAGGTTGTTAGAAGGCTACACCTTC | CSARLLEGYTF
TRBJ1-2 | - | - | TRBV29-1 | TGCAGCGTTGCGACAGAGTATGGCTACACCTTC | CSVATEYGYTF
TRBJ1-1 | - | once | TRBV7-5 | TGTGTTATGAAGGGGGCCCCGAACACTGAAGCTTTCTTT | CVMKGAPNTEAFF
TRBJ2-2 | - | - | TRBV9 | TGTGCCAGCAGCGTAACCAGCCTGGCGGCTAACACCGGGGAGCTGTTTTTT | CASSVTSLAANTGELFF
TRBJ1-1 | - | - | TRBV6-2/TRBV6-3 | TGTGCCAGCAGTGACGGGGGGAACACTGAAGCTTTCTTT | CASSDGGNTEAFF
TRBJ1-2 | - | - | TRBV28 | TGTGCCAGCAGGGCAGGGGTCGGCTACACCTTC | CASRAGVGYTF
TRBJ1-2 | TRBD1 | - | TRBV3-1/TRBV3-2 | TGTGCCAGCAGCCAAGATCCCCAGGGGGCTGATGGCTACACCTTC | CASSQDPQGADGYTF
TRBJ2-3 | TRBD2 | - | TRBV6-4 | TGTGCCAGCAGTGAAATAAGCGGGGGGACAGATACGCAGTATTTT | CASSEISGGTDTQYF
TRBJ1-6 | - | few | TRBV5-4 | TGTGCCAGCAGCTTGGGGAGCTCCTATAATTCACCCCTCCACTTT | CASSLGSSYNSPLHF
TRBJ2-1 | - | - | TRBV29-1 | TGCAGCGTTCGGCAGGGGGGAAATGAGCAGTTCTTC | CSVRQGGNEQFF
TRBJ1-5 | - | - | TRBV2 | TGTGCCACCCAAGGAGTTCCCTATCAGCCCCAGCATTTT | CATQGVPYQPQHF
TRBJ1-3 | - | - | TRBV30 | TGTGCCTGGAGCGGGGGGACTGGAAACACCATATATTTT | CAWSGGTGNTIYF
TRBJ1-1 | TRBD1 | once | TRBV6-5 | TGTGCCAGCAGTTACGGACAGGGTATAGTGAACACTGAAGCTTTCTTT | CASSYGQGIVNTEAFF
TRBJ1-1 | - | few | TRBV30 | TGTGCCTGGAGCCCCACATTCCGCAGGGCAAACACTGAAGCTTTCTTT | CAWSPTFRRANTEAFF
TRBJ2-1 | TRBD2 | - | TRBV7-2 | TGTGCCAGCAAAATCCCGGGACTAGCGGGAAATGAGCAGTTCTTC | CASKIPGLAGNEQFF
TRBJ1-2 | - | few | TRBV25-1 | TGTGCCAGCAGTCCACAGGGAATCGGCTACACCTTC | CASSPQGIGYTF
TRBJ2-7 | TRBD2 | - | TRBV4-1 | TGCGCCAGCAGCCAACGACTAGCGGGGGGGCCGGGTCGATACGAGCAGTACTTC | CASSQRLAGGPGRYEQYF
TRBJ1-1 | - | few | TRBV7-7 | TGTGCTAGCAGCAGCGACCCGAACACTGAAGCTTTCTTT | CASSSDPNTEAFF
TRBJ2-2 | - | - | TRBV18 | TGTGCCAGCTCACCACGAGACAGGATGTTGGGAACCGGGGAGCTGTTTTTT | CASSPRDRMLGTGELFF
TRBJ2-2 | - | - | TRBV2 | TGTGCCAGCAGTGGGAATGCGCAGGGCTCCGGGGAGCTGTTTTTT | CASSGNAQGSGELFF